This T cell receptor (beta chain) was captured in a study of shared clonotypes between healthy human individuals. Regarding the study as a whole: Naive subsets tended to show greater estimated richness than memory subsets. An effect of sequencing depth on clonotype sharing among donors was expected. Although depth was large, rarefaction showed that sequencing of the sorted subsets was incomplete.

The CDR3 spans 14 residues. Germline-derived CDR1 and CDR2 are SEHNR and FQNEAQ (reference sequence). Trimming shortened V by 3 bases and J by 5 bases, and 13 bases separated the two germline ends. Naive CD8 cells lacked CD45RO, underwent positive selection for CCR7 and left out terminally differentiated effector memory CD45RA+ cells. Genomic DNA belonging to each subset was distributed in equal measure over several immunoSEQ plates. The protocol was immunoSEQ multiplex PCR, while the TCRdb copy is restricted to in-frame clones and leaves out a portion. Found here are roughly 2 million clones, 85% to 95% of them singletons; the top ten hold about 1.1%. In regard to this clone: Its cognate antigen is unknown.

Sequenced material: naive CD8+ T cells sorted from blood. The V call is TRBV7-9, the J call TRBJ1-1; D possibly corresponds to TRBD1 (6 bases). The TCR originated in a man aged 18 to 30 in good health. CDR3 in amino acids: CASSFEQGRTEAFF. As DNA, the CDR3 is TGTGCCAGCAGCTTCGAACAGGGAAGGACTGAAGCTTTCTTT.